The 6 T cell receptor beta chains below come from one sample, sequenced in a study of beta chain features in type 1 diabetes. Investigators reverse transcribed all isolated RNA, so they sequenced expressed TCRB transcripts. Generated by immunoSEQ multiplex PCR, the TCRdb table keeps only in-frame clones and is missing some. The sample includes fewer than 350,000 clones, around 16% of them seen just once. Study results and limitations: Shorter TCRB CDR3s, moderately but significantly so, marked every one of the four CD4+ subsets in Type 1 diabetes patients.

These TCRs are of unknown antigen specificity. Sequenced sample: naive CD4+ T cells from blood. These receptors originate from a man aged 18 to 29 with type 1 diabetes.

The V gene is TRBV28, the J gene TRBJ1-1; perhaps TRBD1 as D (5 bases). The germline CDR1 and CDR2 sequences are MDHEN and SYDVKM. The CDR3 loop spans 16 amino acids. V lost 3 bases and J lost 1, with 15 bases in between. The CDR3 is CASSLTALGGNTEAFF. CDR3 coding DNA: TGTGCCAGCAGTTTGACCGCCCTCGGGGGGAACACTGAAGCTTTCTTT. Full variable domain (remainder filled in from reference TRBV28 and TRBJ1-1): DVKVTQSSRYLVKRTGEKVFLECVQDMDHENMFWYRQDPGLGLRLIYFSYDVKMKEKGDIPEGYSVSREKKERFSLILESASTNQTSMYLCASSLTALGGNTEAFFGQGTRLTVV.

This clone has more than one count but fewer than ten. The chain links TRBV29-1 to TRBJ1-5; D is ambiguous. The CDR3 is 13 residues long. Looked up from germline, CDR1 is SQVTM and CDR2 is ANQGSEA. V gave up 2 bases and J gave up 4 bases, with 9 bases separating them. The CDR3 nucleotides read TGCAGCGTTGAATTAGCCACGAATCAGCCCCAGCATTTT. This gives the protein CSVELATNQPQHF.

The V call is TRBV27, the J call TRBJ2-1; possible D gene TRBD2, 5 bases. The germline V gene has CDR1 MNHEY and CDR2 SMNVEV (reference sequence). V lost 4 bases, J lost 8 bases, and 15 bases lay in between. The CDR3 has 14 amino acids. CDR3 nucleotide sequence: TGTGCCAGCAGTTACCTTCTAGGAGGCGATGAGCAGTTCTTC. Protein: CASSYLLGGDEQFF.

Only one count was recorded for this clone. This rearrangement joins TRBV9 to TRBJ2-6; unclear D gene. The germline V gene encodes CDR1 SGDLS and CDR2 YYNGEE. The V gene lost 0 bases and the J gene lost 0 bases, with 4 bases spanning the gap. CDR3 length equals 15 residues. DNA of the CDR3: TGTGCCAGCAGCGTAGGCGCCTCTGGGGCCAACGTCCTGACTTTC. It is translated as CASSVGASGANVLTF.

The chain employs TRBV5-1 and TRBJ2-5, with 12 bases fitting TRBD2. The germline CDR1 and CDR2 sequences are SGHRS and YFSETQ. This CDR3 is built from 16 residues. The trim removed 2 bases at V and 2 bases at J, leaving 4 bases unmatched. CDR3 amino acids: CASSFGTSGGQETQYF. The CDR3 region has the DNA TGCGCCAGCAGCTTTGGAACTAGCGGGGGGCAAGAGACCCAGTACTTC.

The table lists this clone with a few counts. The chain joins TRBV9 to TRBJ2-7; weak D call: TRBD2 (6 bases). In germline, CDR1 is SGDLS, CDR2 YYNGEE. CDR3 length: 15 residues. The germline V and J ends were trimmed by 0 bases and 0 bases, with 10 bases remaining between them. The CDR3 reads CASSVAAGNSYEQYF. In DNA form, the CDR3 reads TGTGCCAGCAGCGTAGCTGCGGGGAACTCCTACGAGCAGTACTTC.